This T cell receptor beta chain was found in a study of T cells in Graves' hyperthyroidism and ophthalmopathy. Researchers amplified the TCR beta CDR3 regions from RNA transcripts. Initially, a first-round RT-PCR of the TCR CDR3 employed the HTBI primer set. One entry per CDR3 protein results from TCRdb running MiXCR on the multiplex PCR reads. Of a few hundred thousand distinct CDR3 sequences in the sample, under 15% were seen once. Study findings and constraints: Most thyroid clonotypes with frequency above 0.001 were detected in blood.

Points on this clonotype: Its matching antigen is unknown.

Graves' hyperthyroidism qualified as stable when ophthalmopathy did not progress within 18 months. Fresh peripheral blood, 8 to 10 ml, was the source of the PBMCs. Germline V gene data show CDR1 as SGDLS and CDR2 as YYNGEE. J was trimmed by 5 bases and V by 3 bases; bases with no gene match: 7. This CDR3 spans 15 amino acids. The sequence was collected from a woman aged 18-29 years with Graves' hyperthyroidism. The sample comprised blood. This chain connects TRBV9 to TRBJ2-1; TRBD2 matches 8 bases. The CDR3: CASSASGGLNNEQFF. In nucleotides, the CDR3 is TGTGCCAGCAGCGCCAGCGGGGGCCTTAACAATGAGCAGTTCTTC.